This paragraph covers one T cell receptor (beta chain) sequence. Its antigen is still unknown. The data originate from a study of cytomegalovirus exposure and HLA in healthy donors. General study results and limits: Later work found most CMV-associated TCR beta chains apparently HLA-restricted. A missense variant in DCLRE1C was later tied to TCR beta V- and J-gene trimming. Previous analysis showed most TCR beta V segments were productive about 90% or about 30% of the time.

PCR used 60 Vbeta primers and 13 Jbeta primers. Only in-frame clones appear in the TCRdb table, and some are missing; sequencing was by immunoSEQ multiplex PCR. The sample yields roughly 160,000 clones, about 65% seen once. The sequencing input was PBMCs. This sequence originates from a girl between 10 and 17 years old in good health and CMV-seronegative.

The CDR3 loop is CASSSSAGGTDTGYTF. The CDR3 nucleotides read TGTGCCAGCTCATCATCCGCTGGGGGGACAGATACTGGCTACACCTTC. The V gene is TRBV18, the J gene TRBJ1-2, with 7 positions matching TRBD1. CDR1 and CDR2 from the germline V gene are KGHSH and LQKENI. J gave up 7 bases and V 5 bases, and 16 bases lay outside the gene matches. This CDR3 is 16 amino acids long.